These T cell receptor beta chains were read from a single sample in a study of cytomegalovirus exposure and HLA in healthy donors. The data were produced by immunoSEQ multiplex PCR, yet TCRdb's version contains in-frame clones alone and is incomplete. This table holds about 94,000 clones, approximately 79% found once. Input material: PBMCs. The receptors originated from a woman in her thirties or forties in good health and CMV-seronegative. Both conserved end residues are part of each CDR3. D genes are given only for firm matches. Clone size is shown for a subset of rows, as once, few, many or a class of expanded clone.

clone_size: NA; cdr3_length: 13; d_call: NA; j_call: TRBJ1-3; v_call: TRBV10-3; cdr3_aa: CAISGTAGNTIYF; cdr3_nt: TGTGCCATCAGTGGGACAGCCGGAAACACCATATATTTT
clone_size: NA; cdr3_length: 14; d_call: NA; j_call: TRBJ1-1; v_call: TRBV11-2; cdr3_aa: CASSLALVNTEAFF; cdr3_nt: TGTGCCAGCAGCTTAGCCCTCGTGAACACTGAAGCTTTCTTT
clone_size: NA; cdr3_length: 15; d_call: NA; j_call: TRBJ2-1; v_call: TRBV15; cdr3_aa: CATSIGVSSYNEQFF; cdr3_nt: TGTGCCACCAGCATCGGGGTTAGCTCCTACAATGAGCAGTTCTTC
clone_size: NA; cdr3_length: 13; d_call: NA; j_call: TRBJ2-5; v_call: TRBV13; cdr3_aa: CASSAGQKETQYF; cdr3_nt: TGTGCCAGCAGCGCCGGACAGAAAGAGACCCAGTACTTC
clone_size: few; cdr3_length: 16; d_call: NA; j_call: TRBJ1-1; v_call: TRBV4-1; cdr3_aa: CASSQALGTKPTEAFF; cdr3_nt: TGCGCCAGCAGCCAAGCCCTTGGGACAAAACCCACTGAAGCTTTCTTT
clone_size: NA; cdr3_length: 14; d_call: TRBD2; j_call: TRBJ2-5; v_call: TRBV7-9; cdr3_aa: CASSASGPGETQYF; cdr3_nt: TGTGCCAGCAGCGCTAGCGGCCCCGGGGAGACCCAGTACTTC
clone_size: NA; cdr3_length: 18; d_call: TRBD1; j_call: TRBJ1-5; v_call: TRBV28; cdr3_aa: CASSSIDRVRWDNQPQHF; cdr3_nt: TGTGCCAGCAGTTCAATCGACAGGGTCCGGTGGGACAATCAGCCCCAGCATTTT
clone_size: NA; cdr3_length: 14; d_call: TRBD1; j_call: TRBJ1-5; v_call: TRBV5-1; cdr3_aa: CASSPQGVGQPQHF; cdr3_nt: TGCGCCAGCAGCCCCCAGGGGGTCGGTCAGCCCCAGCATTTT
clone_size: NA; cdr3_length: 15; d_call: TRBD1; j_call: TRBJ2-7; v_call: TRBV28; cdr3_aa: CASSSKTGLTYEQYF; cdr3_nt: TGTGCCAGCAGTTCGAAGACAGGGTTGACCTACGAGCAGTACTTC
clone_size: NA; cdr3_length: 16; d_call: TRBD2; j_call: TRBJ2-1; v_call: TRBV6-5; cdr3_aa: CASSYSGLISYNEQFF; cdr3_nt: TGTGCCAGCAGTTACTCGGGACTAATCTCCTACAATGAGCAGTTCTTC
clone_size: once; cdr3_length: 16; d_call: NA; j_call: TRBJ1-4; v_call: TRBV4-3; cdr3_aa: CASSQEWGATNEKLFF; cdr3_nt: TGCGCCAGCAGCCAAGAATGGGGCGCAACTAATGAAAAACTGTTTTTT
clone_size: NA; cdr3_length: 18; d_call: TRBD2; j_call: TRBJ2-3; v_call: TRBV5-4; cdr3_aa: CASSYKGLAGGTTDTQYF; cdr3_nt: TGTGCCAGCAGCTATAAGGGACTAGCGGGGGGCACCACAGATACGCAGTATTTT
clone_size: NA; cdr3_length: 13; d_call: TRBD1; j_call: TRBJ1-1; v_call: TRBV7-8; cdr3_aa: CASSLVRTGEAFF; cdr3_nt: TGTGCCAGCAGCTTAGTTAGGACAGGGGAAGCTTTCTTT
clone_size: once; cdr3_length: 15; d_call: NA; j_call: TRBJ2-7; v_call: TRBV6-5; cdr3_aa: CASRTGPRGGYEQYF; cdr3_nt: TGTGCCAGCAGGACGGGTCCGAGGGGGGGCTACGAGCAGTACTTC
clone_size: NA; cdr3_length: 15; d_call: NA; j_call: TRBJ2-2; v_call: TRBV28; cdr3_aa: CASSLVRGNTGELFF; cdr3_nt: TGTGCCAGCAGTTTAGTGAGAGGGAATACCGGGGAGCTGTTTTTT
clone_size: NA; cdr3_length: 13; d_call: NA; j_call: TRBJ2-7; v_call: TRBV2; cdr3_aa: CASSNRDTYEQYF; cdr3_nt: TGTGCCAGCAGTAACCGGGACACCTACGAGCAGTACTTC
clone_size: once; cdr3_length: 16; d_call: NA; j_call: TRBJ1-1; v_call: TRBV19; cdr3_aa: CASTPRGAEKNTEAFF; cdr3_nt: TGTGCCAGTACCCCCCGTGGGGCAGAGAAGAACACTGAAGCTTTCTTT
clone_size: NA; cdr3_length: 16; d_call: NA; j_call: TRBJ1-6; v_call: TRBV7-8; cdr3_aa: CASSSPSGGFDSPLHF; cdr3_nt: TGTGCCAGCAGCTCCCCGAGTGGGGGGTTTGATTCACCCCTCCACTTT
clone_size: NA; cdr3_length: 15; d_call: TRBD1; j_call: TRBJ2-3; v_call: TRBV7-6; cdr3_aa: CASSEQGFGTDTQYF; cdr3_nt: TGTGCCAGCAGCGAACAGGGGTTTGGCACAGATACGCAGTATTTT
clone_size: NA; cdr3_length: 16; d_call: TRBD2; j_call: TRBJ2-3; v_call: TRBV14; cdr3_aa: CASRSSGGAGTDTQYF; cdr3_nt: TGTGCCAGCAGGTCTAGCGGGGGGGCTGGCACAGATACGCAGTATTTT